These 3 T cell receptor beta chains were sequenced from one sample in a study of shared clonotypes between healthy human individuals. Profiling relied on immunoSEQ multiplex PCR, and the TCRdb table lists in-frame clones only, not all of them. This sample yields approximately 720,000 clones, of which 92% are seen a single time; 24% belongs to the top ten. The naive CD8 subset, CD45RO-negative cells positively selected for CCR7, excluded terminally differentiated effector memory CD45RA+ cells. Material: naive CD8+ T cells sorted from blood. These receptors originate from a man aged 30 to 39 in good health.

About this clone itself: In the same sample, other DNA sequences code for this CDR3. The chain employs TRBV7-9 and TRBJ2-7, with 9 bases identical to TRBD2. Germline CDR1 is SEHNR and CDR2 is FQNEAQ (reference sequence). V was pared by 5 bases and J by 7 bases, with 6 bases of the junction left unmatched. This CDR3 is built from 13 residues. CDR3 nucleotides: TGTGCCAGCAGCCCTGGGACTAGCTATGAGCAGTACTTC. Protein: CASSPGTSYEQYF.

The chain carries TRBV27 and TRBJ2-5, with 7 bases matching TRBD2. Germline V gene lookup returns CDR1 MNHEY and CDR2 SMNVEV (reference sequence). The trim removed 1 base at V and 5 bases at J, leaving 4 bases unmatched. This CDR3 contains 14 residues. The CDR3, as DNA: TGTGCCAGCAGTTTATTGGGGGGGACGGAGACCCAGTACTTC. This translates into CASSLLGGTETQYF.

Here the CDR3 reads CASSQDRGAEQFF. CDR3 nucleotide sequence: TGCGCCAGCAGCCAAGATCGCGGGGCTGAGCAGTTCTTC. V and J are TRBV4-1 and TRBJ2-1; maybe TRBD2 (6 bases). V was cut by 0 bases and J by 9 bases, with 9 bases left in between. The CDR3 sequence is 13 residues long. The germline gives CDR1 MGHRA, CDR2 YSYEKL.